This T cell receptor (beta chain) was observed in a study of response to subunit inactivated influenza vaccine. General study points: It was the authors' suggestion that each seasonal influenza vaccination recruits few new T cells.

TCRdb fed the RT-PCR reads into MiXCR, producing one record per CDR3 protein. The repertoire holds 500,000 to 750,000 distinct CDR3 sequences, with 14% as singletons. There are 14 residues in the CDR3. The V and J ends lost 7 bases and 10 bases respectively, with 21 bases between them. Germline CDR1 and CDR2: WNHNN and SYGVQD (reference sequence). As for this clonotype: No antigen is known for it.

The starting material was PBMCs from blood, obtained approximately 12 days after vaccination. This chain links TRBV10-1 with TRBJ2-3; either TRBD1 or TRBD2 may supply D (6 bases each). This TCR derives from a man aged 50 to 60 who received an inactivated influenza vaccine. The CDR3 sequence is CASTSAGHEFPQYF. The DNA of the CDR3 is TGCGCCAGCACCTCGGCGGGACACGAGTTCCCGCAGTATTTT.